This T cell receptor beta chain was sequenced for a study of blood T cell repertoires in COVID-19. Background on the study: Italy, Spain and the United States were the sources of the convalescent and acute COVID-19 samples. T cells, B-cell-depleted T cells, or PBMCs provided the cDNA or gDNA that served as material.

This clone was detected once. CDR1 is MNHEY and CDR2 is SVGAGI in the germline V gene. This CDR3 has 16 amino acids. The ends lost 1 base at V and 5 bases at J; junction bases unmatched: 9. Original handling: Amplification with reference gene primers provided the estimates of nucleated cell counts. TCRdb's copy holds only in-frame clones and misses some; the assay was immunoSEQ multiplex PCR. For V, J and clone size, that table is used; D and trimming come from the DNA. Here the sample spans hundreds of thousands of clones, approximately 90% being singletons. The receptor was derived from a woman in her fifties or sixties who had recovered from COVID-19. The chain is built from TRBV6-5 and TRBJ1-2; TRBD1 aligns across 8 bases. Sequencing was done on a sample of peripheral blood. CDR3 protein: CASSYFGGQGWYGYTF. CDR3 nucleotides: TGTGCCAGCAGTTACTTCGGCGGACAGGGATGGTATGGCTACACCTTC.